A selection of T cell receptor beta chains follows, all from one sample in a study of beta chain features in type 1 diabetes. Sequencing was performed with immunoSEQ multiplex PCR; in TCRdb, only in-frame clones are kept and a portion is missing. The data show some 180,000 clones, 10% to 15% seen once. The sequenced sample consisted of central memory CD4+ T cells from blood. These receptors came from a woman between 18 and 29 years old in good health. The conserved cysteine and the conserved F or W are not part of the CDR3 here. Each record gives: clone size, V gene, CDR3 length, CDR3 protein. The size field is filled for only some rows; it gives once, few, many or a size class.

clone size: few
V gene: TRBV7-2
CDR3 length: 12
CDR3 protein: ASSTARESYEQY

clone size: few
V gene: TRBV5-1
CDR3 length: 14
CDR3 protein: ASSLTGTSGANVLT

clone size: -
V gene: TRBV5-1
CDR3 length: 14
CDR3 protein: ASSILAGPGGDEQF

clone size: few
V gene: TRBV30
CDR3 length: 11
CDR3 protein: AWDVQGNQPQH

clone size: -
V gene: TRBV30
CDR3 length: 12
CDR3 protein: AWMDRGRAYEQY

clone size: -
V gene: TRBV7-2
CDR3 length: 14
CDR3 protein: ASSLVGTRTNNEQF

clone size: -
V gene: TRBV11-2
CDR3 length: 14
CDR3 protein: ASSLDAEQPHYEQY

clone size: -
V gene: TRBV5-1
CDR3 length: 12
CDR3 protein: ASSTDRGQKGAF

clone size: few
V gene: TRBV29-1
CDR3 length: 12
CDR3 protein: SARGLAGTGELF

clone size: -
V gene: TRBV5-4
CDR3 length: 13
CDR3 protein: ASSRRQDRTDTQY

clone size: -
V gene: TRBV5-4
CDR3 length: 14
CDR3 protein: ASSLLWTSGSNEQF

clone size: few
V gene: TRBV7-2
CDR3 length: 11
CDR3 protein: ASGEGTGETQY

clone size: few
V gene: TRBV29-1
CDR3 length: 15
CDR3 protein: SVDRRRDRGRGNEQF

clone size: -
V gene: TRBV7-6
CDR3 length: 13
CDR3 protein: ASSRQGGTPTEAF

clone size: few
V gene: TRBV7-9
CDR3 length: 13
CDR3 protein: ASSSPSGGYETQY

clone size: -
V gene: TRBV5-1
CDR3 length: 13
CDR3 protein: ASSLAQGARNEQY

clone size: -
V gene: TRBV4-2
CDR3 length: 13
CDR3 protein: ASSQDSYSYNEQF

clone size: once
V gene: TRBV5-1
CDR3 length: 13
CDR3 protein: ASSSLVGGPHEQY

clone size: once
V gene: TRBV7-2
CDR3 length: 14
CDR3 protein: ASSELGGRVGETQY

clone size: few
V gene: TRBV29-1
CDR3 length: 10
CDR3 protein: SVEPTQETQY